A selection of T cell receptor beta chains follows, all from one sample in a study of identical twins. From the 5' RACE reads, TCRdb called clonotypes with MiXCR, one entry per CDR3 protein. This sample has 690,000 or so distinct CDR3 sequences, with under 9% found just once. These data are also associated with another study on yellow fever vaccine responses in identical twins.

Material: PBMCs. The receptors here all came from a woman between 18 and 29 years old in good health. Each CDR3 is given with its conserved first and last residue. The D gene is left open where the match is weak. Clone size, where shown, is once, few, many, or a class for clones that have expanded.

>TRBJ2-3|many|TRBV3-1|.
CASSQTRVLDIDTQYF
TGTGCCAGCAGCCAAACGCGGGTGCTTGATATAGATACGCAGTATTTT
>TRBJ2-7|few|TRBV29-1|TRBD1
CSVPKTGTYEQYF
TGCAGCGTCCCCAAGACAGGGACCTACGAGCAGTACTTC
>TRBJ1-6|.|TRBV7-9|.
CATGDYAGSPLHF
TGTGCCACCGGGGACTATGCGGGATCACCCCTCCACTTT
>TRBJ1-5|few|TRBV28|TRBD1
CASSNRDRGNQPQHF
TGTGCCAGCAGTAACCGGGACAGGGGTAATCAGCCCCAGCATTTT
>TRBJ2-3|many|TRBV5-1|.
CASSLVALTDTQYF
TGCGCCAGCAGCTTGGTTGCGTTGACAGATACGCAGTATTTT
>TRBJ2-3|few|TRBV9|TRBD2
CASSVVGLATDTQYF
TGTGCCAGCAGCGTAGTAGGACTAGCAACAGATACGCAGTATTTT
>TRBJ2-5|few|TRBV3-1|TRBD2
CASSQNLGEGTQYF
TGTGCCAGCAGCCAAAACCTGGGGGAGGGGACCCAGTACTTC
>TRBJ2-6|.|TRBV12-3/TRBV12-4|TRBD1
CAFSAFRGQGGSGANVLTF
TGTGCCTTCAGCGCGTTTAGAGGACAGGGAGGCTCTGGGGCCAACGTCCTGACTTTC
>TRBJ2-5|.|TRBV4-2|.
CASSQDGLVETQYF
TGTGCCAGCAGCCAAGACGGTTTGGTGGAGACCCAGTACTTC
>TRBJ2-7|.|TRBV20-1|.
CSARFLGSVEQYF
TGCAGTGCTAGATTTTTAGGGTCCGTCGAGCAGTACTTC
>TRBJ2-2|.|TRBV4-1|TRBD2
CASSPRGGSTTGELFF
TGCGCCAGCAGCCCCCGGGGGGGATCGACCACCGGGGAGCTGTTTTTT
>TRBJ2-1|few|TRBV3-1|TRBD2
CASGRGLAGGGEQFF
TGTGCCAGCGGACGGGGACTAGCGGGGGGAGGTGAGCAGTTCTTC
>TRBJ2-1|few|TRBV7-8|.
CASSLWSRPNEQFF
TGTGCCAGCAGCTTATGGAGCCGGCCCAATGAGCAGTTCTTC
>TRBJ2-1|few|TRBV3-1|TRBD1
CASSHHPGTVSYNEQFF
TGTGCCAGCAGCCATCACCCAGGGACAGTATCCTACAATGAGCAGTTCTTC
>TRBJ2-1|.|TRBV6-2/TRBV6-3|TRBD2
CASRRLAVYNEQFF
TGTGCCAGCAGACGGCTAGCGGTTTACAATGAGCAGTTCTTC
>TRBJ2-1|.|TRBV3-1|.
CASSQDGMGPEQFF
TGTGCCAGCAGCCAAGATGGAATGGGCCCCGAGCAGTTCTTC
>TRBJ2-3|few|TRBV3-1|TRBD2
CASSRPGTSGSTDTQYF
TGTGCCAGCAGCCGACCCGGGACTAGCGGGAGTACAGATACGCAGTATTTT
>TRBJ2-3|.|TRBV9|TRBD2
CASSAPKSGGDLTDTQYF
TGTGCCAGCAGCGCGCCGAAGAGCGGGGGGGACCTAACAGATACGCAGTATTTT
>TRBJ2-1|few|TRBV20-1|.
CSARTQQGYNEQFF
TGCAGTGCTAGAACACAACAGGGTTACAATGAGCAGTTCTTC
>TRBJ2-2|few|TRBV10-3|.
CAISEGSNTGELFF
TGTGCCATCAGTGAAGGCTCGAACACCGGGGAGCTGTTTTTT